This TCR beta chain stems from a study of T cells in Graves' hyperthyroidism and ophthalmopathy. The study, taken as a whole, reports: From stable hyperthyroidism, ophthalmopathy was set apart by a 13 V-J model.

Exclusion of a patient resulted from uncontrolled infection, other autoimmune disease, pregnancy or lactation. The study based diagnoses on clinical symptoms, serum thyroxine and TRAb, thyroid ultrasound and orbital computed tomography. The PBMCs studied were ones that came from 10 ml fresh peripheral blood. This clonotype was counted ten times or more. Its antigen is not known. Amplification targeted TCR beta CDR3 regions from RNA transcripts. Researchers ran a first-round RT-PCR on the TCR CDR3 using the HTBI primer set. Using its own MiXCR run on the multiplex PCR reads, TCRdb lists one record per CDR3 protein. This table holds a few hundred thousand distinct CDR3 sequences, about 20% found once. The CDR3 consists of 17 residues. Trimming shortened V by 6 bases and J by 5 bases, and 26 bases separated the two germline ends. The germline V gene encodes CDR1 MNHEY and CDR2 SVGAGI.

This clonotype was obtained from a woman aged 18-29 years with Graves' hyperthyroidism. Sequenced sample: blood. This rearrangement joins TRBV6-5 to TRBJ2-7; D may be TRBD1 (6 bases). In nucleotides, the CDR3 is TGTGCCAGCAGCCCCGGCAGGGGATGGTTCGGGTCAGACGAGCAGTACTTC. Protein sequence: CASSPGRGWFGSDEQYF.